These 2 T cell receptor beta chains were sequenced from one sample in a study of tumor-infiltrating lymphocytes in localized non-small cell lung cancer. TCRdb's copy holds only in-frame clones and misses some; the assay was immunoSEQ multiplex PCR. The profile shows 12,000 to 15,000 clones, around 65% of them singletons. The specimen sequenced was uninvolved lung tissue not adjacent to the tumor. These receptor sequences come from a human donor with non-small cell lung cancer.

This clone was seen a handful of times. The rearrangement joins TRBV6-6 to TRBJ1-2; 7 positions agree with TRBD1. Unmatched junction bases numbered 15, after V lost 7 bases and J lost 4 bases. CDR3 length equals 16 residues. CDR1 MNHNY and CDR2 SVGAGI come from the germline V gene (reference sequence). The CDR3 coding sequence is TGTGCCAGCAAATCACGGGAAAGACAGGGTGGCTATGGCTACACCTTC. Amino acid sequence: CASKSRERQGGYGYTF.

As DNA, the CDR3 is TGTGCCAGCAGCCAGGTCGGACAGGGCCCAGATACGCAGTATTTT. Its translation: CASSQVGQGPDTQYF. The chain couples TRBV4-2 to TRBJ2-3, with TRBD1 identical over 8 bases. The germline V gene encodes CDR1 LGHNA and CDR2 YNFKEQ. CDR3 size: 15 residues. Trimming cost V 3 bases and J 4 bases; bases outside gene matches: 6.